Listed below are T cell receptor beta chains from one sample, sequenced in a study of T cells in localized non-small cell lung cancer. Clones were sequenced by immunoSEQ multiplex PCR, and TCRdb holds only the in-frame ones, with some missing. The table shows 70,000 to 90,000 clones, with 65% to 85% occurring only once. Sequencing was performed on peripheral blood, taken before any cancer treatment. All receptors derive from a female donor over 55 with stage I lung adenocarcinoma. CDR3s include the opening cysteine and the closing phenylalanine or tryptophan. The order of the fields is CDR3 DNA, CDR3 protein, D gene, J gene, V gene, clone size. D genes are given only for firm matches. Where a row states a size, it is once, few, many or the class of an expanded clone; other rows omit it.

cdr3_nt: TGCGCCAGCAGCCAAGTCACTAGCGGGAGGGCCAATGAGCAGTTCTTC; cdr3_aa: CASSQVTSGRANEQFF; d_call: TRBD2; j_call: TRBJ2-1; v_call: TRBV4-3; clone_size: .
cdr3_nt: TGTGCCAGCACCTTTGGGAGCGGCGGGGAGCTGTTTTTT; cdr3_aa: CASTFGSGGELFF; d_call: .; j_call: TRBJ2-2; v_call: TRBV11-3; clone_size: .
cdr3_nt: TGTGCCAGCAGCCCTGGACAGTGGTCAAATGAAAAACTGTTTTTT; cdr3_aa: CASSPGQWSNEKLFF; d_call: .; j_call: TRBJ1-4; v_call: TRBV7-2; clone_size: .
cdr3_nt: TGTGCCAGCAGCGCCGGGGGTTGGGGGGAGGAGACCCAGTACTTC; cdr3_aa: CASSAGGWGEETQYF; d_call: .; j_call: TRBJ2-5; v_call: TRBV9; clone_size: .
cdr3_nt: TGTGCCAGCAGCTTCGATACCCCGGACACCGGGGAGCTGTTTTTT; cdr3_aa: CASSFDTPDTGELFF; d_call: .; j_call: TRBJ2-2; v_call: TRBV7-2; clone_size: .
cdr3_nt: TGTGCCAGCAGCGCTGGCGGGAGTCCCCCAGATACGCAGTATTTT; cdr3_aa: CASSAGGSPPDTQYF; d_call: TRBD2; j_call: TRBJ2-3; v_call: TRBV5-4; clone_size: .
cdr3_nt: TGTGCCAGCAGCTTGATCCCGGGACAGAAGAACACTGAAGCTTTCTTT; cdr3_aa: CASSLIPGQKNTEAFF; d_call: TRBD1; j_call: TRBJ1-1; v_call: TRBV5-6; clone_size: .
cdr3_nt: TGTGCCAGCAGTTTCAATGGGGGCGCGGCTTTCTTT; cdr3_aa: CASSFNGGAAFF; d_call: .; j_call: TRBJ1-1; v_call: TRBV28; clone_size: .
cdr3_nt: TGTGCCATCAGTGAGGCTAGCGGGCGTTCCTACGAGCAGTACTTC; cdr3_aa: CAISEASGRSYEQYF; d_call: TRBD2; j_call: TRBJ2-7; v_call: TRBV10-3; clone_size: .
cdr3_nt: TGCGCCAGCAGCTTCGAGGCGGTGACCCAGTACTTC; cdr3_aa: CASSFEAVTQYF; d_call: .; j_call: TRBJ2-5; v_call: TRBV5-1; clone_size: .
cdr3_nt: TGTGCCAGCAGCTTAAAGCGTAGGGAGACCCAGTACTTC; cdr3_aa: CASSLKRRETQYF; d_call: .; j_call: TRBJ2-5; v_call: TRBV7-2; clone_size: once
cdr3_nt: TGCGCCAGCAGCTTGGGAGGCAGGACCACCCGTGGCTACACCTTC; cdr3_aa: CASSLGGRTTRGYTF; d_call: .; j_call: TRBJ1-2; v_call: TRBV5-1; clone_size: .
cdr3_nt: TGTGCCAGCACCGACGCTACAGGGGGCAACACTGAAGCTTTCTTT; cdr3_aa: CASTDATGGNTEAFF; d_call: TRBD1; j_call: TRBJ1-1; v_call: TRBV7-9; clone_size: .
cdr3_nt: TGTGCCAGCAGTAAGCGGGGATGGGACCAAGCTTTCTTT; cdr3_aa: CASSKRGWDQAFF; d_call: .; j_call: TRBJ1-1; v_call: TRBV6-5; clone_size: .
cdr3_nt: TGTGCCAGCAGCCCTGGACAGGGGATGGCTGAAGCTTTCTTT; cdr3_aa: CASSPGQGMAEAFF; d_call: TRBD1; j_call: TRBJ1-1; v_call: TRBV7-6; clone_size: .
cdr3_nt: TGTGCCAGCAGCCAAGGGGGACAGGGTAATGAAAAACTGTTTTTT; cdr3_aa: CASSQGGQGNEKLFF; d_call: TRBD1; j_call: TRBJ1-4; v_call: TRBV4-2; clone_size: .
cdr3_nt: TGTGCCAGCAGCAGTGGGGACAGGGGGAACGACGAGCAGTACTTC; cdr3_aa: CASSSGDRGNDEQYF; d_call: .; j_call: TRBJ2-7; v_call: TRBV21-1; clone_size: .
cdr3_nt: TGTGCCAGCATCAGGGGAGGGGGGACTCCCCGAATCACCGGGGAGCTGTTTTTT; cdr3_aa: CASIRGGGTPRITGELFF; d_call: .; j_call: TRBJ2-2; v_call: TRBV7-9; clone_size: .
cdr3_nt: TGTGCCAGCAGCGTAGCTACGTCGAACACCGGGGAGCTGTTTTTT; cdr3_aa: CASSVATSNTGELFF; d_call: .; j_call: TRBJ2-2; v_call: TRBV9; clone_size: .
cdr3_nt: TGTGCCAGCAGCTTAGGGGCGGCCTATGGCTACACCTTC; cdr3_aa: CASSLGAAYGYTF; d_call: .; j_call: TRBJ1-2; v_call: TRBV7-2; clone_size: once
cdr3_nt: TGCGCCAGCAGCCCGGGGTCTTACACCGGGGAGCTGTTTTTT; cdr3_aa: CASSPGSYTGELFF; d_call: .; j_call: TRBJ2-2; v_call: TRBV5-1; clone_size: few
cdr3_nt: TGTGCCAGCAGCTTAAGCCGGGGGAAGAACACCGGGGAGCTGTTTTTT; cdr3_aa: CASSLSRGKNTGELFF; d_call: .; j_call: TRBJ2-2; v_call: TRBV7-9; clone_size: .
cdr3_nt: TGTGCCACCAGCCGGGGCAGCCTAGTTAGCACAGATACGCAGTATTTT; cdr3_aa: CATSRGSLVSTDTQYF; d_call: .; j_call: TRBJ2-3; v_call: TRBV15; clone_size: .
cdr3_nt: TGTGCCAGCTCACCACCGATCGGACAGGGGACCTACGAGCAGTACTTC; cdr3_aa: CASSPPIGQGTYEQYF; d_call: TRBD1; j_call: TRBJ2-7; v_call: TRBV18; clone_size: .
cdr3_nt: TGTGCCTGGAGGACCGAGGGGCTAACAGATACGCAGTATTTT; cdr3_aa: CAWRTEGLTDTQYF; d_call: .; j_call: TRBJ2-3; v_call: TRBV30; clone_size: .
cdr3_nt: TGTGCCAGCTCACTGGGACGGAACAATCAGCCCCAGCATTTT; cdr3_aa: CASSLGRNNQPQHF; d_call: .; j_call: TRBJ1-5; v_call: TRBV18; clone_size: .
cdr3_nt: TGTGCCAGCAGCTTAGCCCAGTACACCGGGGAGCTGTTTTTT; cdr3_aa: CASSLAQYTGELFF; d_call: .; j_call: TRBJ2-2; v_call: TRBV7-2; clone_size: .
cdr3_nt: TGTGCCTGGAAGGTTTCAAGAATGGGAAATTCACCCCTCCACTTT; cdr3_aa: CAWKVSRMGNSPLHF; d_call: .; j_call: TRBJ1-6; v_call: TRBV30; clone_size: .
cdr3_nt: TGCAGCGTTAGTCAGGGGCGATCCTACGAGCAGTACTTC; cdr3_aa: CSVSQGRSYEQYF; d_call: .; j_call: TRBJ2-7; v_call: TRBV29-1; clone_size: .
cdr3_nt: TGTGCCAGCAAGGACCGGGGGCTAACGGGCACTGAAGCTTTCTTT; cdr3_aa: CASKDRGLTGTEAFF; d_call: .; j_call: TRBJ1-1; v_call: TRBV2; clone_size: once
cdr3_nt: TGCGCCAGCAGCCAAGATCCAGGACAGCTCTCCTACGAGCAGTACTTC; cdr3_aa: CASSQDPGQLSYEQYF; d_call: .; j_call: TRBJ2-7; v_call: TRBV4-1; clone_size: .
cdr3_nt: TGTGCCAGCAGTGAGGGTGGTTCCGGCAATGAGCAGTTCTTC; cdr3_aa: CASSEGGSGNEQFF; d_call: .; j_call: TRBJ2-1; v_call: TRBV6-1; clone_size: once
cdr3_nt: TGCGCCAGCAGCTTGGGCAACCTAGGCTACGAGCGGTACTTC; cdr3_aa: CASSLGNLGYERYF; d_call: .; j_call: TRBJ2-7; v_call: TRBV5-1; clone_size: .
cdr3_nt: TGTGCCAGCAACCCGGGACGGTGGGGGAATTCACCCCTCCACTTT; cdr3_aa: CASNPGRWGNSPLHF; d_call: .; j_call: TRBJ1-6; v_call: TRBV6-5; clone_size: once
cdr3_nt: TGTGCCTGGAGTCTGTCGGAGGGCTACACCTTC; cdr3_aa: CAWSLSEGYTF; d_call: .; j_call: TRBJ1-2; v_call: TRBV30; clone_size: .
cdr3_nt: TGTGCCAGTAGTATCGAATCTTCCTCCTACAATGAGCAGTTCTTC; cdr3_aa: CASSIESSSYNEQFF; d_call: .; j_call: TRBJ2-1; v_call: TRBV19; clone_size: .
cdr3_nt: TGCGCCAGCAGCCCGGGACCCCCGGCCAGCTTACGGGGCTTTTCCTACGAGCAGTACTTC; cdr3_aa: CASSPGPPASLRGFSYEQYF; d_call: .; j_call: TRBJ2-7; v_call: TRBV5-1; clone_size: few
cdr3_nt: TGTGCCAGCAGCCAAGCACAGGGTTTACTCCAAGAGACCCAGTACTTC; cdr3_aa: CASSQAQGLLQETQYF; d_call: .; j_call: TRBJ2-5; v_call: TRBV14; clone_size: .
cdr3_nt: TGCGCCAGCAGTTCTTTTTCTGGAAACACCATATATTTT; cdr3_aa: CASSSFSGNTIYF; d_call: .; j_call: TRBJ1-3; v_call: TRBV4-3; clone_size: once
cdr3_nt: TGTGCCAGCAGTGAATGGAACCTCAATGAGCAGTTCTTC; cdr3_aa: CASSEWNLNEQFF; d_call: .; j_call: TRBJ2-1; v_call: TRBV6-5; clone_size: .
cdr3_nt: TGTGCCAGCAGTTTACGGGAGCCTCCCCCCTACGAGCAGTACTTC; cdr3_aa: CASSLREPPPYEQYF; d_call: .; j_call: TRBJ2-7; v_call: TRBV27; clone_size: .
cdr3_nt: TGTGCCAGCAGCCCGCGGACAGTCTACGAGCAGTACTTC; cdr3_aa: CASSPRTVYEQYF; d_call: .; j_call: TRBJ2-7; v_call: TRBV7-2; clone_size: .
cdr3_nt: TGTGCCAGCAGCTCGCGGGAGGGACCTGGAAACACCATATATTTT; cdr3_aa: CASSSREGPGNTIYF; d_call: .; j_call: TRBJ1-3; v_call: TRBV7-8; clone_size: .
cdr3_nt: TGTGCTAGTGGTTTCGGCCTTGAGCAGTTCTTC; cdr3_aa: CASGFGLEQFF; d_call: .; j_call: TRBJ2-1; v_call: TRBV12-5; clone_size: few
cdr3_nt: TGTGCCACCAGCAGAGATTTTGGGGGAGGGCAGCCCCAGCATTTT; cdr3_aa: CATSRDFGGGQPQHF; d_call: .; j_call: TRBJ1-5; v_call: TRBV15; clone_size: few
cdr3_nt: TGCGCCAGCAGCTTCCCCGAGACAGGGGGCTTCGCGGGAGCGGGTGAGCAGTTCTTC; cdr3_aa: CASSFPETGGFAGAGEQFF; d_call: TRBD1; j_call: TRBJ2-1; v_call: TRBV5-1; clone_size: .
cdr3_nt: TGTGCCAGCAGTCCCTCCACCGGCGGTCACTCTGGAAACACCATATATTTT; cdr3_aa: CASSPSTGGHSGNTIYF; d_call: .; j_call: TRBJ1-3; v_call: TRBV28; clone_size: .
cdr3_nt: TGTGCCAGCAGCAGGGAGGTTAACTATGGCTACACCTTC; cdr3_aa: CASSREVNYGYTF; d_call: .; j_call: TRBJ1-2; v_call: TRBV2; clone_size: .
cdr3_nt: TGTGCCAGCTCACAAGGGGGCGGTTGGGGGGCCGAAGCTTTCTTT; cdr3_aa: CASSQGGGWGAEAFF; d_call: TRBD1; j_call: TRBJ1-1; v_call: TRBV7-2; clone_size: .
cdr3_nt: TGCGCCAGCAGCTTGGCCGGGGTTGGAGGCTACACCTTC; cdr3_aa: CASSLAGVGGYTF; d_call: .; j_call: TRBJ1-2; v_call: TRBV5-1; clone_size: .
cdr3_nt: TGTGCCAGTAGTAGTTTCGGGACGTCGGGATCCTACGAGCAGTACTTC; cdr3_aa: CASSSFGTSGSYEQYF; d_call: .; j_call: TRBJ2-7; v_call: TRBV19; clone_size: .
cdr3_nt: TGTGCCAGCAGGTCGACAGGAGTTGAAGCTTTCTTT; cdr3_aa: CASRSTGVEAFF; d_call: .; j_call: TRBJ1-1; v_call: TRBV2; clone_size: few
cdr3_nt: TGTGCCAGCAGCCTACGACAGGGAAATCAGCCCCAGCATTTT; cdr3_aa: CASSLRQGNQPQHF; d_call: TRBD1; j_call: TRBJ1-5; v_call: TRBV7-2; clone_size: .
cdr3_nt: TGTGCCAGTTCCCTGGACAGGCCAGCCTCTGGAAACACCATATATTTT; cdr3_aa: CASSLDRPASGNTIYF; d_call: TRBD1; j_call: TRBJ1-3; v_call: TRBV18; clone_size: .
cdr3_nt: TGTGCCAGCAGCTCTCCGGGACAAAACACTGAAGCTTTCTTT; cdr3_aa: CASSSPGQNTEAFF; d_call: .; j_call: TRBJ1-1; v_call: TRBV7-2; clone_size: .
cdr3_nt: TGTGCCAGCAGCCCCACTGCGAATTCACCCCTCCACTTT; cdr3_aa: CASSPTANSPLHF; d_call: .; j_call: TRBJ1-6; v_call: TRBV27; clone_size: .
cdr3_nt: TGTGCCAGCAGTGAAGCAGGGCGCTACGAGCAGTACTTC; cdr3_aa: CASSEAGRYEQYF; d_call: .; j_call: TRBJ2-7; v_call: TRBV2; clone_size: .
cdr3_nt: TGTGCCATCTCGACTTTAGGGACGGACCACGTCTTCTCCTACGAGCAGTACTTC; cdr3_aa: CAISTLGTDHVFSYEQYF; d_call: .; j_call: TRBJ2-7; v_call: TRBV28; clone_size: .
cdr3_nt: TGTGCCAGCAGCTTAGACAGGGGAAGGGGGACTAATGAAAAACTGTTTTTT; cdr3_aa: CASSLDRGRGTNEKLFF; d_call: TRBD1; j_call: TRBJ1-4; v_call: TRBV7-8; clone_size: .